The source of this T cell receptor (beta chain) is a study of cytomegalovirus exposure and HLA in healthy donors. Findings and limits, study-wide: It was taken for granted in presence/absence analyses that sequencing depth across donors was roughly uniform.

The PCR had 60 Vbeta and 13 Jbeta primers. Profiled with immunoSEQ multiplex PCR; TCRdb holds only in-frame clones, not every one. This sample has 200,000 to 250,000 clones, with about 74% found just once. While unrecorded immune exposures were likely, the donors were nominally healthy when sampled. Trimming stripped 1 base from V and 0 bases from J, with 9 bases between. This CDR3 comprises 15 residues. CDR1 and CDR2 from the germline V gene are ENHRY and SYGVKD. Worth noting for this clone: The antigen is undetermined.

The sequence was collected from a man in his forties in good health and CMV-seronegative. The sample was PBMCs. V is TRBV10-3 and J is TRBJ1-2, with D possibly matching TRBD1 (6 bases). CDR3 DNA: TGTGCCATCAGTGAGTGGCAGGGGCCTAACTATGGCTACACCTTC. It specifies CAISEWQGPNYGYTF.